This record covers a single TCR beta chain. The antigen is not known. Method: immunoSEQ multiplex PCR; TCRdb's copy keeps in-frame clones and lacks some. The sample holds 100,000 to 150,000 clones, about 87% seen once. This entry is derived from a study of T cell responses to AZD1222 COVID-19 vaccine. Study outcomes and limitations: Per reports, nearly half of all spike-specific TCRs target regions that are unmutated in variants.

The CDR3 has 14 residues. Trimming shortened V by 3 bases and J by 4 bases, and 12 bases separated the two germline ends. Looked up from germline, CDR1 is MNHNS and CDR2 is SASEGT. This sequence joins TRBV6-1 and TRBJ1-2, with unresolved D. This receptor was identified in an adult in good health. The material sequenced was peripheral blood, taken on day 0 of AZD1222 vaccination. The CDR3 DNA sequence: TGTGCCAGCAGTGAGGGGTGGCAGTCCTATGGCTACACCTTC. It codes for CASSEGWQSYGYTF.